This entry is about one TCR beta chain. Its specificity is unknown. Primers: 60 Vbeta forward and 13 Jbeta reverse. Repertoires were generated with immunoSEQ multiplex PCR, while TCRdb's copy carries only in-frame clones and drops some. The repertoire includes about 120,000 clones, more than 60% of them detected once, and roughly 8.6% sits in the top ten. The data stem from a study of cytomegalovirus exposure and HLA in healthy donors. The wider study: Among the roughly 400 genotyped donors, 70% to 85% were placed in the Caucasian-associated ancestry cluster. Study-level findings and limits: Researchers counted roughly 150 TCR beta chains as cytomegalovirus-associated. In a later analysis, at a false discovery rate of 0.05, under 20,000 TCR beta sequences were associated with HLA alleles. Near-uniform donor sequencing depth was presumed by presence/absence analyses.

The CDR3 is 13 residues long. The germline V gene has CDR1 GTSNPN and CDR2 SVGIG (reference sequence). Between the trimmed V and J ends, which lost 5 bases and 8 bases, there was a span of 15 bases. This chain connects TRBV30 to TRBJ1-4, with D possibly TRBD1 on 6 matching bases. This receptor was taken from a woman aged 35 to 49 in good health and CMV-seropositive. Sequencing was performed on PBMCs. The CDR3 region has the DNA TGTGCCTGGGATACAGGGATTCGAGAAAAACTGTTTTTT. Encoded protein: CAWDTGIREKLFF.